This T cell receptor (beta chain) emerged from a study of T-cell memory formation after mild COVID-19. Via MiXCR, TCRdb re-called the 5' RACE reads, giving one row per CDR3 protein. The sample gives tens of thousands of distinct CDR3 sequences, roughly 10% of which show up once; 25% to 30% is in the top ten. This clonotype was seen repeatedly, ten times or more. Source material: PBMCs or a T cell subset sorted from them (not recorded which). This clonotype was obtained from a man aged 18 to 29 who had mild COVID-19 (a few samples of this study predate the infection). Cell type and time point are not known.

The CDR3, as DNA: TGCGCCAGCAGTGACAGGGGATCCAAAAACATTCAGTACTTC. The encoded protein is CASSDRGSKNIQYF. This chain joins TRBV10-1 and TRBJ2-4; D is perhaps TRBD1 (6 bases). V was pared by 3 bases and J by 2 bases, with 8 bases between. The CDR3 length is 14 residues. CDR1 is WNHNN, CDR2 SYGVQD, per germline (reference sequence).